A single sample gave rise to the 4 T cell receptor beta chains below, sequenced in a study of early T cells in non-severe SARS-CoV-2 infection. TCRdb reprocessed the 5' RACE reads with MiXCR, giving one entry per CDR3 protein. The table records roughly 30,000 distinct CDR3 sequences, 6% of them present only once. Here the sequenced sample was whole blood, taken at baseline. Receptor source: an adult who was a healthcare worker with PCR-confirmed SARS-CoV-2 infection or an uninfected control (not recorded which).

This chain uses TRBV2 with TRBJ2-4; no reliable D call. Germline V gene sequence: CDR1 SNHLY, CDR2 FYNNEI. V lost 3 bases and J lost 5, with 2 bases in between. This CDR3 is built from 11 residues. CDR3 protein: CASSEENIQYF. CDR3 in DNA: TGTGCCAGCAGTGAGGAAAACATTCAGTACTTC.

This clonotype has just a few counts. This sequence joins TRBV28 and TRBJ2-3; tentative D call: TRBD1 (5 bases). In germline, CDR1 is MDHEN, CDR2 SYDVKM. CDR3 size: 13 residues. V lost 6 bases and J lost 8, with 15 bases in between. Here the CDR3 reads CASRGQGPGTQYF. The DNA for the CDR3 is TGTGCCAGCAGGGGCCAGGGTCCAGGTACGCAGTATTTT.

In DNA form, the CDR3 reads TGTGCCAGCAAAGCGGGAGGTCAAAGTTACAATGAGCAGTTCTTC. Amino acid sequence: CASKAGGQSYNEQFF. V is TRBV6-1 and J is TRBJ2-1, with 9 bases aligning to TRBD2. The CDR3 covers 15 residues. CDR1 MNHNS and CDR2 SASEGT come from the germline V gene. J gave up 4 bases and V 7 bases, and 8 bases lay outside the gene matches.

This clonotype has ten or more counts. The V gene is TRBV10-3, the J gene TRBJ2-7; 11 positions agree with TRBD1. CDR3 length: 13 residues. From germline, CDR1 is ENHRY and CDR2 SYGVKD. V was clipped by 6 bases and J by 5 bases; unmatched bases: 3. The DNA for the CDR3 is TGTGCCATCAGCGTGGACAGGGGGCACGAGCAGTACTTC. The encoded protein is CAISVDRGHEQYF.